Listed below are T cell receptor beta chains from one sample, sequenced in a study of cytomegalovirus exposure and HLA in healthy donors. Some clones are missing from TCRdb's copy, which holds only in-frame ones; the method was immunoSEQ multiplex PCR. The sample shows around 150,000 clones, around 76% of them seen only once. The sample was PBMCs. These receptors all stem from a female donor in good health and CMV-seronegative. The CDR3 runs from the conserved cysteine through the conserved F or W. Each record gives: D gene, J gene, V gene, clone size, CDR3 DNA, CDR3 protein. D genes are given only for firm matches. Size tells how often a clone was seen (once, few, many) or the class of an expanded clone, and some rows leave it out.

>TRBD1|TRBJ1-1|TRBV5-1|.
TGCGCCAGCAGCTTGGGACAGGGGGCCACTGAAGCTTTCTTT
CASSLGQGATEAFF
>.|TRBJ1-1|TRBV11-3|once
TGTGCCAGCAGCTTAGGTCAGGGGAACACTGAAGCTTTCTTT
CASSLGQGNTEAFF
>.|TRBJ2-3|TRBV5-1|.
TGCGCCAGCAGCTTGGAGGCGGCTTCTAGCACAGATACGCAGTATTTT
CASSLEAASSTDTQYF
>TRBD1|TRBJ2-5|TRBV9|few
TGTGCCAGCAACAGGGGGAAGGAGACCCAGTACTTC
CASNRGKETQYF
>TRBD1|TRBJ2-2|TRBV7-3|few
TGTGCCAGCAGCTCTACAGGGGGCGCAAACACCGGGGAGCTGTTTTTT
CASSSTGGANTGELFF
>TRBD1|TRBJ1-4|TRBV30|.
TGTGCCTGGAGGTGGGACAGGGCGAATGAAAAACTGTTTTTT
CAWRWDRANEKLFF
>.|TRBJ1-3|TRBV5-1|.
TGCGCCAGCAGCTTGGAGACATACGCGGGTGGAAACACCATATATTTT
CASSLETYAGGNTIYF
>TRBD2|TRBJ2-7|TRBV4-1|once
TGCGCCAGCAGCTATATAGCGGGAGTATACGAGCAGTACTTC
CASSYIAGVYEQYF
>TRBD1|TRBJ1-2|TRBV5-1|.
TGCGCCAGCAGCTTGGGACAGGGGGCTAACTATGGCTACACCTTC
CASSLGQGANYGYTF
>TRBD2|TRBJ2-1|TRBV5-1|.
TGCGCCAGCAGCGTAGAGCCGGGACTACACAATGAGCAGTTCTTC
CASSVEPGLHNEQFF
>TRBD1|TRBJ1-2|TRBV4-2|few
TGTGCCAGCAGCCAAGATTTGAACAGGGGGCCCTCTAACTATGGCTACACCTTC
CASSQDLNRGPSNYGYTF
>.|TRBJ1-4|TRBV9|.
TGTGCCAGCAGCGTTCCGGGGGTGTCGGAAAAACTGTTTTTT
CASSVPGVSEKLFF
>TRBD2|TRBJ2-7|TRBV7-9|.
TGTGCCAGCAGCTTCCCACTAGCGGGGGCCTACGAGCAGTACTTC
CASSFPLAGAYEQYF
>TRBD1|TRBJ1-6|TRBV7-9|.
TGTGCCAGCAGCTATCAGGGACAGGTTCAATCACCCCTCCACTTT
CASSYQGQVQSPLHF
>.|TRBJ1-2|TRBV18|.
TGTGCCAGCTCACCCCCAGACTATGGCTACACCTTC
CASSPPDYGYTF
>.|TRBJ2-3|TRBV5-8|few
TGTGCCAGCAGCCCAGGATCTCAACTAGCCACAGATACGCAGTATTTT
CASSPGSQLATDTQYF
>TRBD1|TRBJ1-2|TRBV7-2|.
TGTGCCAGCAGCTTAGCCGGACAGGGCCATGGCTACACCTTC
CASSLAGQGHGYTF
>TRBD2|TRBJ2-7|TRBV7-6|.
TGTGCCAGCAGTTCGCTAGCGGGGGCTCCGGAGCAGTACTTC
CASSSLAGAPEQYF
>.|TRBJ1-1|TRBV2|.
TGTGCCAGCAGTGAGAGGGTAGACACTGAAGCTTTCTTT
CASSERVDTEAFF
>TRBD1|TRBJ1-1|TRBV29-1|.
TGCAGCGTTGCAAGGGGGACAGCTCACACTGAAGCTTTCTTT
CSVARGTAHTEAFF
>.|TRBJ2-3|TRBV9|few
TGTGCCAGCGACAGGGACGGGGGAACAGATACGCAGTATTTT
CASDRDGGTDTQYF
>TRBD1|TRBJ2-5|TRBV5-1|.
TGCGCCAGCAGAGCAGGGGGTAGGGAGACCCAGTACTTC
CASRAGGRETQYF
>TRBD2|TRBJ2-3|TRBV13|.
TGTGCCAGCAGCCTCCCCGGGACTAGCAGTTACACAGATACGCAGTATTTT
CASSLPGTSSYTDTQYF
>TRBD1|TRBJ1-2|TRBV5-6|.
TGTGCCAGCAGCTACCGGGACAGGGCTAACTATGGCTACACCTTC
CASSYRDRANYGYTF
>TRBD1|TRBJ2-7|TRBV27|.
TGTGCCAGCAGTTTCGACAGGGGTGGCGAGCAGTACTTC
CASSFDRGGEQYF
>.|TRBJ2-2|TRBV10-3|.
TGTGCCATCCTCCCGGGAAGTGCTACCGGGGAGCTGTTTTTT
CAILPGSATGELFF
>.|TRBJ1-2|TRBV21-1|.
TGTGCCAGCAGCTGTCATAACAGAATGTCTGGCTACACCTTC
CASSCHNRMSGYTF
>TRBD2|TRBJ2-3|TRBV5-1|.
TGCGCCAGCAGCCCGGGTGGAGCTAGCGGAGGGATAACAGATACGCAGTATTTT
CASSPGGASGGITDTQYF
>.|TRBJ1-2|TRBV5-8|.
TGTGCCAGCAGCTTGACAGGAGGCTACACCTTC
CASSLTGGYTF
>TRBD1|TRBJ1-1|TRBV4-1|.
TGCGCCAGCAGCCAAGACGGACCACAGGGGGTGAACACTGAAGCTTTCTTT
CASSQDGPQGVNTEAFF
>.|TRBJ1-1|TRBV10-3|.
TGTGCCGTTCTGGCACAGGACACTGAAGCTTTCTTT
CAVLAQDTEAFF
>.|TRBJ1-2|TRBV10-1|.
TGCGCCAGCAGTGAGGATCCCACAGGGAACGGCTACACCTTC
CASSEDPTGNGYTF
>TRBD2|TRBJ2-5|TRBV5-1|once
TGCGCCAGCAGCTTGAGCCTAGCGGGAGGGGGAGAGACCCAGTACTTC
CASSLSLAGGGETQYF
>TRBD1|TRBJ1-2|TRBV6-5|few
TGTGCCAGCAGCCAGGGGACAGACTATGGCTACACCTTC
CASSQGTDYGYTF
>TRBD1|TRBJ2-1|TRBV5-1|.
TGCGCCAGCAGCTACGGACAGGGGGGGGATGAGCAGTTCTTC
CASSYGQGGDEQFF
>TRBD1|TRBJ2-5|TRBV11-1|.
TGTGCCAGCAGCTTCGGGGACAGGGTGAGGACCCAGTACTTC
CASSFGDRVRTQYF
>TRBD1|TRBJ1-2|TRBV7-9|.
TGTGCCAGCAGCTTACGTCAGACAGGGCCTTATGGCTACACCTTC
CASSLRQTGPYGYTF
>.|TRBJ1-5|TRBV7-3|.
TGTGCCAGCAGCTCCCCGGGCACGGAGGGCAATCAGCCCCAGCATTTT
CASSSPGTEGNQPQHF
>TRBD1|TRBJ1-5|TRBV30|few
TGTGCCTGGAGTTCGGACAGGGGTCAGCCCCAGCATTTT
CAWSSDRGQPQHF
>TRBD1|TRBJ1-2|TRBV2|few
TGTGCCAGCAGCCTACAACAGGGGGCTGGCGGCTACACCTTC
CASSLQQGAGGYTF
>.|TRBJ2-6|TRBV5-1|.
TGCGCCAGCAGCTTGGGAGCCTCTGGGGCCAACGTCCTGACTTTC
CASSLGASGANVLTF
>.|TRBJ1-1|TRBV6-5|.
TGTGCCAGCAGGCAGGGTACGGGCGACACTGAAGCTTTCTTT
CASRQGTGDTEAFF
>.|TRBJ1-2|TRBV27|.
TGTGCCAGCAGTTTCGTCCAGAACTATGGCTACACCTTC
CASSFVQNYGYTF
>TRBD1|TRBJ1-1|TRBV13|.
TGTGCCAGCAGCTTGAGACAGGGGCTAAGAGCGGACACTGAAGCTTTCTTT
CASSLRQGLRADTEAFF
>.|TRBJ1-1|TRBV19|few
TGTGCCAGTAGTGACACAGGGATTTACGAAGCTTTCTTT
CASSDTGIYEAFF
>.|TRBJ2-2|TRBV7-9|.
TGTGCCAGCAGCACCGACACCTCGAACACCGGGGAGCTGTTTTTT
CASSTDTSNTGELFF
>TRBD2|TRBJ2-1|TRBV10-2|.
TGCGCCAGCAGCCCACTAGCGGGAGGGTTCTACAATGAGCAGTTCTTC
CASSPLAGGFYNEQFF
>TRBD2|TRBJ2-2|TRBV9|once
TGTGCCAGCAGCGGTAGCGGGGCCAGCACCGGGGAGCTGTTTTTT
CASSGSGASTGELFF
>TRBD2|TRBJ2-7|TRBV7-2|.
TGTGCCAGCAGCTTACAACTAGCGGGAGGGTACGAGCAGTACTTC
CASSLQLAGGYEQYF
>.|TRBJ1-1|TRBV2|.
TGTGCCAGCGGGGGCATGAGGACGAACACTGAAGCTTTCTTT
CASGGMRTNTEAFF
>.|TRBJ1-1|TRBV2|.
TGTGCCAGCTCTGAACTAACAGGTATGAACACTGAAGCTTTCTTT
CASSELTGMNTEAFF
>.|TRBJ2-1|TRBV15|.
TGTGCCACCAGCAGAGGAGGTCTAGCGAGGTACAATGAGCAGTTCTTC
CATSRGGLARYNEQFF
>TRBD1|TRBJ2-3|TRBV7-3|.
TGTGCCAGCGCCCTGGGGGACAGAAAGACAGATACGCAGTATTTT
CASALGDRKTDTQYF
>.|TRBJ2-1|TRBV4-1|.
TGCGCCAGCAGCCAAACCGGGACTCTACTTGAGCAGTTCTTC
CASSQTGTLLEQFF
>.|TRBJ1-5|TRBV19|once
TGTGCCAGTAGCCCGGGACTCCGTAGCAATCAGCCCCAGCATTTT
CASSPGLRSNQPQHF